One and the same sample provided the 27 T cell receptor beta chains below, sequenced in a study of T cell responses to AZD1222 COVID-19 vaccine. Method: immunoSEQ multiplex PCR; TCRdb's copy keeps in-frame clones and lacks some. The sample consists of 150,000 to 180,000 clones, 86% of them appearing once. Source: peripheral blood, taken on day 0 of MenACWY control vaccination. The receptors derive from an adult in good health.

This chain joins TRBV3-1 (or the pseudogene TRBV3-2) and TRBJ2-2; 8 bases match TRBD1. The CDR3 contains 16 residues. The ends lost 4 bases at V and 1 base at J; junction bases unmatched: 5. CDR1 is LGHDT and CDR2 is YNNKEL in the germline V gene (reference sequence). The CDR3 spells CASSPGQGRNTGELFF. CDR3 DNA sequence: TGTGCCAGCAGCCCCGGACAGGGTAGGAACACCGGGGAGCTGTTTTTT.

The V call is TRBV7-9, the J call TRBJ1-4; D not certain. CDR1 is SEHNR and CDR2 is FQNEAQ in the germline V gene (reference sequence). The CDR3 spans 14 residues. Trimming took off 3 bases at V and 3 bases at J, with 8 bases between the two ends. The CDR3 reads CASSFTQSNEKLFF. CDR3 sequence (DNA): TGTGCCAGCAGCTTCACCCAGTCTAATGAAAAACTGTTTTTT.

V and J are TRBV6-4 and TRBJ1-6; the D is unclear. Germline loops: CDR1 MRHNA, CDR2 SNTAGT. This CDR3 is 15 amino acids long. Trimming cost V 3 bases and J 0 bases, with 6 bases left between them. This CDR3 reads CASSERFSYNSPLHF. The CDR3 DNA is TGTGCCAGCAGTGAGCGGTTCTCCTATAATTCACCCCTCCACTTT.

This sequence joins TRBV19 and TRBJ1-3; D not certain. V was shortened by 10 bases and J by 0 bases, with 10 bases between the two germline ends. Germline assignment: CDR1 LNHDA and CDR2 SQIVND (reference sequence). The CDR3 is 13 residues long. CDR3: CATRRSSGNTIYF. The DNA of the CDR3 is TGTGCCACCCGTCGTAGCTCTGGAAACACCATATATTTT.

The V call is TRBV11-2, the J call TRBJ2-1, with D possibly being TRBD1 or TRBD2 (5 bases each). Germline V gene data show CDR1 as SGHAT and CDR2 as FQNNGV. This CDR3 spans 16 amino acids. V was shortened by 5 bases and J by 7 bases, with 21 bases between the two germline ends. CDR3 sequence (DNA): TGTGCCAGCAGCACCCTCGGGACCAGCTACTGGAATGAGCAGTTCTTC. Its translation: CASSTLGTSYWNEQFF.

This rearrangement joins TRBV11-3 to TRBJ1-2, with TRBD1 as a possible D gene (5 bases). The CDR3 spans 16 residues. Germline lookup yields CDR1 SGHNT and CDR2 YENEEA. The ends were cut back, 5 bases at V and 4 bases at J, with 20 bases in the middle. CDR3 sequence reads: CASSPTGTGHGYGYTF. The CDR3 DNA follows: TGTGCCAGCAGCCCTACCGGGACGGGTCATGGCTATGGCTACACCTTC.

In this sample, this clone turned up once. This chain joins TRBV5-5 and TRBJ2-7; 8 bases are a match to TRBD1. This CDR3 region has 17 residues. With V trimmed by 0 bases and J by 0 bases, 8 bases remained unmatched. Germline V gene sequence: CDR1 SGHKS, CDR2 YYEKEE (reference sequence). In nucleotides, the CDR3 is TGTGCCAGCAGCTTGGCTCCGGGACAGGTGAGCTCCTACGAGCAGTACGTC. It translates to CASSLAPGQVSSYEQYV.

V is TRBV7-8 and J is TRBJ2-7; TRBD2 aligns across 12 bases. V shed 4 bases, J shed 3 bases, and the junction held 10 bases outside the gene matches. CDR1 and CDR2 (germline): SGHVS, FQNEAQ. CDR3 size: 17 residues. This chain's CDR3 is CASSSAGTSGHIYEQYF. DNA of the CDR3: TGTGCCAGCAGCTCCGCCGGGACTAGCGGGCACATCTACGAGCAGTACTTC.

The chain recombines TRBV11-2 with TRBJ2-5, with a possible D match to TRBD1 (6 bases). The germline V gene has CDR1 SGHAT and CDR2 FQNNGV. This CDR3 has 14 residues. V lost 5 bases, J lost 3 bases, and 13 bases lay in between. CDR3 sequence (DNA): TGTGCCAGCAGCACACAGGGTTTGGAAGAGACCCAGTACTTC. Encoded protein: CASSTQGLEETQYF. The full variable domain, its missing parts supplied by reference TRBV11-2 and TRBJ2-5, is EAGVAQSPRYKIIEKRQSVAFWCNPISGHATLYWYQQILGQGPKLLIQFQNNGVVDDSQLPKDRFSAERLKGVDSTLKIQPAKLEDSAVYLCASSTQGLEETQYFGPGTRLLVL.

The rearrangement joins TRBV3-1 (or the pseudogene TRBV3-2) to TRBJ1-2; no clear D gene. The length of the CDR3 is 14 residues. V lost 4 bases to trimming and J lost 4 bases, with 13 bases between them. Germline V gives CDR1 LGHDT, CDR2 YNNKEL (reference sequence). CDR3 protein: CASSLLTSGYGYTF. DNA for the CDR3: TGTGCCAGCAGCCTCCTGACATCGGGCTATGGCTACACCTTC.

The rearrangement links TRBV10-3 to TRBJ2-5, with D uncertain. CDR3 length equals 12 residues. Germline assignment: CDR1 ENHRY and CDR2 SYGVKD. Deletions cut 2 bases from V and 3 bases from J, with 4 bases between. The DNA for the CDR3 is TGTGCCATCAGTGAGCGCGAAGAGACCCAGTACTTC. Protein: CAISEREETQYF.

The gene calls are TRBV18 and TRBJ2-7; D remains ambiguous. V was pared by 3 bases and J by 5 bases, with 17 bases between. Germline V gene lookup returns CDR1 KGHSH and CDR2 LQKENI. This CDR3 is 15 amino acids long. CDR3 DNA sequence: TGTGCCAGCTCACCGCAGAACTATCCGGTGGACGAGCAGTACTTC. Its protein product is CASSPQNYPVDEQYF. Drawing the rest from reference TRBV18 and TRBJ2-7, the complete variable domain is NAGVMQNPRHLVRRRGQEARLRCSPMKGHSHVYWYRQLPEEGLKFMVYLQKENIIDESGMPKERFSAEFPKEGPSILRIQQVVRGDSAAYFCASSPQNYPVDEQYFGPGTRLTVT.

CDR3 in DNA: TGTGCCACCAGTGACAGTCCACCGGGACAGGTTAACTATGGCTACACCTTC. The encoded protein is CATSDSPPGQVNYGYTF. The rearrangement uses TRBV24-1 and TRBJ1-2, with TRBD1 matching 8 bases. This CDR3 is 17 amino acids long. Trimming removed 4 bases from V and 1 base from J; junction bases left unmatched: 10. Germline V gene lookup returns CDR1 KGHDR and CDR2 SFDVKD.

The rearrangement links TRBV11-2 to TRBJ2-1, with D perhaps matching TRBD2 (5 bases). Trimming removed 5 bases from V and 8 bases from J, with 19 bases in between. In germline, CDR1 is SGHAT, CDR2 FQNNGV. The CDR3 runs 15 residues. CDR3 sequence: CASSPSIAPRDEQFF. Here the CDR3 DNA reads TGTGCCAGCAGCCCGTCCATAGCGCCCCGGGATGAGCAGTTCTTC.

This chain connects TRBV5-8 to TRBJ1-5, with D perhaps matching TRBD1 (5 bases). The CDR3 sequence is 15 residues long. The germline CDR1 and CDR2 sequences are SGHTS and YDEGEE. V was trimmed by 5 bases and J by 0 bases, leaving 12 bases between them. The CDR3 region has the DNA TGTGCCAGCAGTTCGGGACGGTATAGCAATCAGCCCCAGCATTTT. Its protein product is CASSSGRYSNQPQHF. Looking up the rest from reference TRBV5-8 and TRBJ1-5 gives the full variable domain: EAGVTQSPTHLIKTRGQQATLRCSPISGHTSVYWYQQALGLGLQFLLWYDEGEERNRGNFPPRFSGRQFPNYSSELNVNALELEDSALYLCASSSGRYSNQPQHFGDGTRLSIL.

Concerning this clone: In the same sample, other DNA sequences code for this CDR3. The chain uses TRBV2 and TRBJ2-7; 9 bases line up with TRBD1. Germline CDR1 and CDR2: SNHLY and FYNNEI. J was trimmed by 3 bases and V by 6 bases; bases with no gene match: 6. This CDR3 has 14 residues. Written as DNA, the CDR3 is TGTGCCAGCAGCCGACAGGGGGTGGACTACGAGCAGTACGTC. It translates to CASSRQGVDYEQYV.

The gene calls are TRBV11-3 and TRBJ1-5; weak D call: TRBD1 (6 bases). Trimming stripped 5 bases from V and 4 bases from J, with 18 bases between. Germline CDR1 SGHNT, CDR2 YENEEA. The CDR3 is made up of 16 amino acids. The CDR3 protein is CASSRGTPGVNQPQHF. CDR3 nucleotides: TGTGCCAGCAGCAGGGGGACCCCAGGGGTAAATCAGCCCCAGCATTTT.

This CDR3 reads CASSIHRGGNQPQHF. The CDR3, as DNA: TGTGCCAGTAGTATTCACAGGGGAGGCAATCAGCCCCAGCATTTT. The V gene is TRBV19, the J gene TRBJ1-5, with 7 bases that match TRBD1. Germline CDR1 is LNHDA and CDR2 is SQIVND (reference sequence). Trimming took 3 bases from V and 2 from J; bases not matched to a gene: 4. The CDR3 length is 15 residues.

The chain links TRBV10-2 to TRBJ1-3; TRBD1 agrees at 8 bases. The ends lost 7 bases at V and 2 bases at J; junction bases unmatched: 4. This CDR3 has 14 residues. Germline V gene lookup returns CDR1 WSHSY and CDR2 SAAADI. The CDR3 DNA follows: TGCGCCAGCACGGTGACAGGGGCTGGAAACACCATATATTTT. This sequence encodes CASTVTGAGNTIYF.

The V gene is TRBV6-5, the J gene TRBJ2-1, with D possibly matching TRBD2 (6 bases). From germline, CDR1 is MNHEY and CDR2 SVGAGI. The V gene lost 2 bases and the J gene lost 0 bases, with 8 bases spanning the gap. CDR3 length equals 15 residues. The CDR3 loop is CASSYRESSYNEQFF. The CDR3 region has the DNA TGTGCCAGCAGTTACCGGGAGAGCTCCTACAATGAGCAGTTCTTC.

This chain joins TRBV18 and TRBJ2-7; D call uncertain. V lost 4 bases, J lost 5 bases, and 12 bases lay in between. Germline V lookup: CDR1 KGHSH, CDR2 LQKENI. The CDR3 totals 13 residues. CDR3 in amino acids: CASSQAREDEQYV. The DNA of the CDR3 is TGTGCCAGCTCACAAGCAAGGGAAGACGAGCAGTACGTC.

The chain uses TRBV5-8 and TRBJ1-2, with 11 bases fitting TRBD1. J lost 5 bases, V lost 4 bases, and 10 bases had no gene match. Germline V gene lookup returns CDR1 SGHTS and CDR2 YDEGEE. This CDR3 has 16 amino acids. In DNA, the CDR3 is TGTGCCAGCAGCCCCGGGTCGGACAGGGGGCTTTATGGCTACACCTTC. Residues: CASSPGSDRGLYGYTF. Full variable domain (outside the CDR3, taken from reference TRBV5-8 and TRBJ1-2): EAGVTQSPTHLIKTRGQQATLRCSPISGHTSVYWYQQALGLGLQFLLWYDEGEERNRGNFPPRFSGRQFPNYSSELNVNALELEDSALYLCASSPGSDRGLYGYTFGSGTRLTVV.

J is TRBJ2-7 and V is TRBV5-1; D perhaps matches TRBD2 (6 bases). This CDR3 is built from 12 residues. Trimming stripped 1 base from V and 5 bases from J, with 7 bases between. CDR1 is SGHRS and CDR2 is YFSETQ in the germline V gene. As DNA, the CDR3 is TGCGCCAGCAGCTTGTGGGAGGACGAGCAGTACTTC. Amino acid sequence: CASSLWEDEQYF.

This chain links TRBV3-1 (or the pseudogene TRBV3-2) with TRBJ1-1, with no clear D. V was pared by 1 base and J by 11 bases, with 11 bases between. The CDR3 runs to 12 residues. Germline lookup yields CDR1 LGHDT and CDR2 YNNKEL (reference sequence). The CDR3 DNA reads TGTGCCAGCAGCCAAGCGGAACGGGTGGCTTTCTTT. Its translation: CASSQAERVAFF.

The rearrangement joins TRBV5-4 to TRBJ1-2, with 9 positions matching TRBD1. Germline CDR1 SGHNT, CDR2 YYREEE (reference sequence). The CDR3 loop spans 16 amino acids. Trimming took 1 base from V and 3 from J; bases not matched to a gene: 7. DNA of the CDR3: TGTGCCAGCAGCTTGCCGGGACAGGGACAAGACTATGGCTACACCTTC. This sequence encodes CASSLPGQGQDYGYTF.

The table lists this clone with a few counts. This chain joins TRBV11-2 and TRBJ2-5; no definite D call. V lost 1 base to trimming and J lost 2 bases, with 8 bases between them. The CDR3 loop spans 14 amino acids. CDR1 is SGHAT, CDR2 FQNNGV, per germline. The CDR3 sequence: CASSLGSVQETQYF. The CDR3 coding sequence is TGTGCCAGCAGCTTAGGGAGTGTACAAGAGACCCAGTACTTC. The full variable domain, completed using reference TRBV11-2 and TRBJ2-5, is EAGVAQSPRYKIIEKRQSVAFWCNPISGHATLYWYQQILGQGPKLLIQFQNNGVVDDSQLPKDRFSAERLKGVDSTLKIQPAKLEDSAVYLCASSLGSVQETQYFGPGTRLLVL.

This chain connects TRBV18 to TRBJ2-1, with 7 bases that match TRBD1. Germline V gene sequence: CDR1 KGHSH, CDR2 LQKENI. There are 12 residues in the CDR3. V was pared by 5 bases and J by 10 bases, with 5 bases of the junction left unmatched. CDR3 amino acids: CASSRQGLEQFF. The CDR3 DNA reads TGTGCCAGCTCAAGACAGGGATTGGAGCAGTTCTTC.